The clone carrying this TCR beta chain was counted ten times or more. The time point: newly diagnosed GD, antithyroid drugs for less than 3 months. PBMCs were the source of the RNA used for TCR sequencing. Assembly of TCR beta libraries relied on iRepertoire HTBI primers together with Arm-PCR of CDR3 regions. TCRdb redid the calling of the multiplex PCR reads with MiXCR, one entry per CDR3 protein. The repertoire holds about 470,000 distinct CDR3 sequences, just under 15% seen once, with over 15% in the top ten. Germline values: CDR1 SEHNR, CDR2 FQNEAQ (reference sequence). Trimming at V came to 8 bases and at J to 6 bases, leaving 9 bases not matched to a gene. The CDR3 extends over 13 amino acids. This sample is drawn from a study of regulatory T cells in long-lasting Graves disease. The data also belong to a second study, concerning T cells in Graves' hyperthyroidism and ophthalmopathy.

This clonotype was sampled from a woman in her twenties or thirties with Graves disease. Sequences were derived from peripheral blood mononuclear cells (PBMCs), sampled at new diagnosis, from a patient treated with antithyroid drugs. V usage is TRBV7-9 and J usage is TRBJ2-7; 8 bases agree with TRBD1. The CDR3 nucleotides read TGTGCCAGCGTCCGACAGGGGCAGAGCGAGCAGTACTTC. Translating it yields CASVRQGQSEQYF.